This T cell receptor beta chain was captured in a study of CD8 T cells in ankylosing spondylitis. As to this clonotype: The antigen is not known.

TCRdb recomputed calls from the 5' RACE reads with MiXCR, one row per CDR3 protein. This table has about 330,000 distinct CDR3 sequences, approximately 8.2% appearing once. General observations from the study: A motif of under 10 highly homologous TCR beta variants was seen as apparently characteristic of ankylosing spondylitis blood. Within matched ankylosing spondylitis synovial fluid, disease-linked clones were reportedly significantly enriched. With a CD8+ phenotype, disease-linked clones were relatively rare in peripheral blood.

CDR1 and CDR2 from the germline V gene are SGHRS and YFSETQ. The CDR3 runs 17 residues. Losses at the gene ends were 0 bases for V and 2 bases for J; bases not matched to a gene: 6. J is TRBJ2-3 and V is TRBV5-1; TRBD2 aligns across 10 bases. This clonotype was obtained from a male donor with ankylosing spondylitis. Sequencing used blood, either unsorted or a sorted T cell fraction (not recorded which). The DNA of the CDR3 is TGCGCCAGCAGCTTGGCCCTAGCGGGAGCCTCCACAGATACGCAGTATTTT. Encoded protein: CASSLALAGASTDTQYF. The full variable domain, its missing parts supplied by reference TRBV5-1 and TRBJ2-3, is KAGVTQTPRYLIKTRGQQVTLSCSPISGHRSVSWYQQTPGQGLQFLFEYFSETQRNKGNFPGRFSGRQFSNSRSEMNVSTLELGDSALYLCASSLALAGASTDTQYFGPGTRLTVL.